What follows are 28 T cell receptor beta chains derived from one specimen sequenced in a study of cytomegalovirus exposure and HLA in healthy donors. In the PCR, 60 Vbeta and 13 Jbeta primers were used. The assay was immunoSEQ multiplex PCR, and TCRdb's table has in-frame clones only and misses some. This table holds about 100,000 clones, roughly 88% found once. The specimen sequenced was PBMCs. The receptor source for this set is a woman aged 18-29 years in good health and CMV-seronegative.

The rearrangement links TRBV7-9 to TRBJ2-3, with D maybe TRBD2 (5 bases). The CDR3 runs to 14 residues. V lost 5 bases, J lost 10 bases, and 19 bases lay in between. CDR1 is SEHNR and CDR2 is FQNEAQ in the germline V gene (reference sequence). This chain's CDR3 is CASSTGDSSVSQYF. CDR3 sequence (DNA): TGTGCCAGCAGCACCGGGGATAGCTCAGTATCGCAGTATTTT.

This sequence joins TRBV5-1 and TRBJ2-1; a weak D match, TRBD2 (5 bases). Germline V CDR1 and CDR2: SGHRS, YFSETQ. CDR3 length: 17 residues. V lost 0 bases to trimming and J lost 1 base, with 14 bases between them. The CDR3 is CASSLDGRGTSYNEQFF. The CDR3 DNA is TGCGCCAGCAGCTTGGATGGACGGGGAACGTCCTACAATGAGCAGTTCTTC.

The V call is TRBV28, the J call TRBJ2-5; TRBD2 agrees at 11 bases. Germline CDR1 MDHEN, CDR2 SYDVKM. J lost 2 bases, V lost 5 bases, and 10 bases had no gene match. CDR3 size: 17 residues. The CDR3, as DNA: TGTGCCAGCAGTCGGTTTCTCGGGACTAGCGGACAAGAGACCCAGTACTTC. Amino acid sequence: CASSRFLGTSGQETQYF.

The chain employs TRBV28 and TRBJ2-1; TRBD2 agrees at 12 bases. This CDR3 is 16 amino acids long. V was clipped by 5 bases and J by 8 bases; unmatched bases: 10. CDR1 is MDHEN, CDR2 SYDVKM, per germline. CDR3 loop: CASSQTSGRHVDEQFF. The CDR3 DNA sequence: TGTGCCAGCAGTCAGACTAGCGGGAGACACGTTGATGAGCAGTTCTTC.

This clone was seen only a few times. The DNA for the CDR3 is TGTGCCAGCAGCTTAGGCGGGACAGGGGAGAACACTGAAGCTTTCTTT. It is translated as CASSLGGTGENTEAFF. This chain links TRBV7-9 with TRBJ1-1, with 10 positions matching TRBD1. J gave up 1 base and V 1 base, and 3 bases lay outside the gene matches. This CDR3 has 16 residues. Germline CDR1 reads SEHNR; CDR2 reads FQNEAQ (reference sequence).

The CDR3 coding sequence is TGTGCCAGCAGCTTACGGACATCTATTCCCTACAATGAGCAGTTCTTC. Translation gives CASSLRTSIPYNEQFF. The rearrangement links TRBV7-2 to TRBJ2-1, with D perhaps matching TRBD1 (5 bases). This CDR3 has 16 amino acids. V was shortened by 2 bases and J by 2 bases, with 13 bases between the two germline ends. Germline V lookup: CDR1 SGHTA, CDR2 FQGNSA.

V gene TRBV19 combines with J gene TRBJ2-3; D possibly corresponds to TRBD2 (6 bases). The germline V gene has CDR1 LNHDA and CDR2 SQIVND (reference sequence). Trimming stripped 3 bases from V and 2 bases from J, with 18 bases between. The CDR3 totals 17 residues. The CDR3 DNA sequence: TGTGCCAGTAGTATGGGGGTGTGGGGGGTCTACACAGATACGCAGTATTTT. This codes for CASSMGVWGVYTDTQYF. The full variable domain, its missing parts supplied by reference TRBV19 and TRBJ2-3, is DGGITQSPKYLFRKEGQNVTLSCEQNLNHDAMYWYRQDPGQGLRLIYYSQIVNDFQKGDIAEGYSVSREKKESFPLTVTSAQKNPTAFYLCASSMGVWGVYTDTQYFGPGTRLTVL.

CDR3 residues: CASSLPAYGYTF. As DNA, the CDR3 is TGTGCCAGCAGCTTACCAGCGTATGGCTACACCTTC. The chain combines TRBV7-2 with TRBJ1-2; no clear D. The V end was cut by 2 bases, the J end by 5 bases, with 6 bases between. The CDR3 totals 12 residues. Germline-derived CDR1 and CDR2 are SGHTA and FQGNSA.

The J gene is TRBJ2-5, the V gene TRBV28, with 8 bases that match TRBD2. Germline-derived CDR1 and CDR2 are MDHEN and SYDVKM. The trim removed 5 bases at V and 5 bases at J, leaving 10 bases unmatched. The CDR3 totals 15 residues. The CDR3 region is CASSPAGGLGETQYF. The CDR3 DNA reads TGTGCCAGCAGTCCCGCGGGAGGCCTTGGGGAGACCCAGTACTTC.

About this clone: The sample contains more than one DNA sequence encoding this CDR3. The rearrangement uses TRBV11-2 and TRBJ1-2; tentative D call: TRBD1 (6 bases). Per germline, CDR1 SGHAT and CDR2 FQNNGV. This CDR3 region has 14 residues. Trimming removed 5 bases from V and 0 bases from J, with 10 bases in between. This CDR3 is CASSPGQSNYGYTF. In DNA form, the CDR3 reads TGTGCCAGCAGCCCAGGACAGTCTAACTATGGCTACACCTTC.

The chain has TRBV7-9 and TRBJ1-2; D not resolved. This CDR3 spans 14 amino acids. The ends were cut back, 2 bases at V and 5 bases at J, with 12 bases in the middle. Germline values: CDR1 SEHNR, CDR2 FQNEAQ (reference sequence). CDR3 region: CASSLWQRDYGYTF. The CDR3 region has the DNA TGTGCCAGCAGCTTATGGCAGAGGGATTATGGCTACACCTTC. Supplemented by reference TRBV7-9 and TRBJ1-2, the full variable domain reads DTGVSQNPRHKITKRGQNVTFRCDPISEHNRLYWYRQTLGQGPEFLTYFQNEAQLEKSRLLSDRFSAERPKGSFSTLEIQRTEQGDSAMYLCASSLWQRDYGYTFGSGTRLTVV.

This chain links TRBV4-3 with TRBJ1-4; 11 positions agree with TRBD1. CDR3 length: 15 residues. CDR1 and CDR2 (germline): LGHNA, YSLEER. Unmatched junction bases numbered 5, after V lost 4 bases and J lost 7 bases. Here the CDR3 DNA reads TGCGCCAGCAGCCGCGGACAGGGGGCGAGTGAAAAACTGTTTTTT. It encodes CASSRGQGASEKLFF.

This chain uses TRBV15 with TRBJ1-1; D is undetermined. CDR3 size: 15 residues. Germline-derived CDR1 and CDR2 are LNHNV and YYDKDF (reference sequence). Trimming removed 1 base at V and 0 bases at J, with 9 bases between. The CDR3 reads CATSRGRQVNTEAFF. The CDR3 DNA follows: TGTGCCACCAGCAGAGGTAGGCAGGTGAACACTGAAGCTTTCTTT.

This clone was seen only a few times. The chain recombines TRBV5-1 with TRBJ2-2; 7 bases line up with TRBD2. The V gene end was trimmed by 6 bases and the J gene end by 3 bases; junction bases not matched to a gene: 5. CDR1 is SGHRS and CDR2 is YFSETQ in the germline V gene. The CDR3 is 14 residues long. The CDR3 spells CASNDLADTGELFF. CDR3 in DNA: TGCGCCAGCAATGACCTAGCGGACACCGGGGAGCTGTTTTTT.

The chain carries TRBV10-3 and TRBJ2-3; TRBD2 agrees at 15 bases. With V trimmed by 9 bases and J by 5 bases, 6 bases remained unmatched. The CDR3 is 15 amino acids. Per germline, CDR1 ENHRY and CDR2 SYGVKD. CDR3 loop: CAIRTSGGARDTQYF. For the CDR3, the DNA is TGTGCCATTCGGACTAGCGGGGGGGCCCGAGATACGCAGTATTTT.

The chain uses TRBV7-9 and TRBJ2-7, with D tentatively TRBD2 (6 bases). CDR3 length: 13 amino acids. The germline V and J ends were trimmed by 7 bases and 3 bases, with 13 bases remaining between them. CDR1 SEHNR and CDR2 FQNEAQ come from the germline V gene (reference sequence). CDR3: CASIGGEGYEQYF. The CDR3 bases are TGTGCCAGCATTGGAGGGGAAGGCTACGAGCAGTACTTC.

The CDR3 nucleotides read TGTGCCAGCAGTTTACAGGGGGCTGACACTGAAGCTTTCTTT. Translation: CASSLQGADTEAFF. The chain carries TRBV27 and TRBJ1-1; 8 bases fit TRBD1. This CDR3 has 14 amino acids. V dropped 2 bases and J dropped 3; count of bases not matched to a gene: 2. Germline V gene data show CDR1 as MNHEY and CDR2 as SMNVEV (reference sequence).

This chain's CDR3 is CASSASRGGQDYGYTF. As DNA, the CDR3 is TGTGCCAGCAGCGCTTCGCGTGGAGGACAGGACTATGGCTACACCTTC. The rearrangement joins TRBV9 to TRBJ1-2; 7 nucleotides align to TRBD1. Germline V lookup: CDR1 SGDLS, CDR2 YYNGEE. The junction had 11 bases not matched to a gene; V was cut back by 3 bases and J by 3 bases. This CDR3 contains 16 residues.

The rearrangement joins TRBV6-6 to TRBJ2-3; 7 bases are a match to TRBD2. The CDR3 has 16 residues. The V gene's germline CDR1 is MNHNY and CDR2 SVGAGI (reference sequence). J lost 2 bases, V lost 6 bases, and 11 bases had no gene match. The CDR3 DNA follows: TGTGCCAGCAGCGCCAGCGGGGTTACCCACACAGATACGCAGTATTTT. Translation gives CASSASGVTHTDTQYF.

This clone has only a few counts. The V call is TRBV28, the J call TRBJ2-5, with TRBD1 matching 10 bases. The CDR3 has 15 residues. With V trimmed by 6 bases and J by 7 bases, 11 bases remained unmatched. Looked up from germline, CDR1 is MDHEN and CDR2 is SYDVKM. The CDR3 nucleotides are TGTGCCAGCAGACCCGACAGGGGGCACCGCGGGACCCAGTACTTC. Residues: CASRPDRGHRGTQYF.

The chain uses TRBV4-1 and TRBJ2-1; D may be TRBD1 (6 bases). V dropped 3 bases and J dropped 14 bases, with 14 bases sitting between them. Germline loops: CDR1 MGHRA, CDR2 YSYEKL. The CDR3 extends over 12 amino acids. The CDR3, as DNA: TGCGCCAGCAGCCAGCCCACAGGGAGCAAGTTCTTC. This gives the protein CASSQPTGSKFF.

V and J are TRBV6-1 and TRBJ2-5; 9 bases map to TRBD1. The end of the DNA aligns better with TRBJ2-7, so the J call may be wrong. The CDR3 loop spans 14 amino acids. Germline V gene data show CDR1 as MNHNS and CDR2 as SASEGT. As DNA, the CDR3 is TGTGCCAGCAGTGACGGGACAGGGCCCTACGAGCAGTACTTC. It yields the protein CASSDGTGPYEQYF.

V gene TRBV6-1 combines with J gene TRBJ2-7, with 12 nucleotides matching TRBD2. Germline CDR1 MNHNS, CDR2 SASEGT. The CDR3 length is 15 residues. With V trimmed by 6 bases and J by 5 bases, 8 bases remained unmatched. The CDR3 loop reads CASSDGLAGWDEQYF. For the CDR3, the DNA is TGTGCCAGCAGCGACGGACTAGCGGGGTGGGACGAGCAGTACTTC.

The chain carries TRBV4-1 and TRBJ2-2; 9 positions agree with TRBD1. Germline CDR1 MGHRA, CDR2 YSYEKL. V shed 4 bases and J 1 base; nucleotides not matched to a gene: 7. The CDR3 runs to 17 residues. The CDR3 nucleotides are TGCGCCAGCAGCCGTATACCGGGACAGGGGAACACCGGGGAGCTGTTTTTT. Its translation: CASSRIPGQGNTGELFF.

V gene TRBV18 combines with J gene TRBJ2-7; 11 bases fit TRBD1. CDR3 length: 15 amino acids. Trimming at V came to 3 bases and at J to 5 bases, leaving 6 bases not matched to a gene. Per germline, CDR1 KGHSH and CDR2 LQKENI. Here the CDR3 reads CASSPSSGQGDEQYF. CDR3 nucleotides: TGTGCCAGCTCACCCTCATCGGGACAGGGGGACGAGCAGTACTTC.

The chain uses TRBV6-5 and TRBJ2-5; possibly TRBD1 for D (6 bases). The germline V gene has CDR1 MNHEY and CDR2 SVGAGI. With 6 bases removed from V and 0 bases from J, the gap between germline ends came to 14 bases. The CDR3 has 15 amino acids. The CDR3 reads CASSRHGQYQETQYF. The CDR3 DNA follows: TGTGCCAGCAGCCGACATGGACAGTACCAAGAGACCCAGTACTTC.

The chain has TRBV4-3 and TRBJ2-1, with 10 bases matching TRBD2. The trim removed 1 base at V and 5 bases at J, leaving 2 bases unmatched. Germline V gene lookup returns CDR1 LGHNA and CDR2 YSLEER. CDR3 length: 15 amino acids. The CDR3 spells CASSQVSGGDNEQFF. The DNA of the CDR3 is TGCGCCAGCAGCCAAGTCAGCGGGGGGGACAATGAGCAGTTCTTC.

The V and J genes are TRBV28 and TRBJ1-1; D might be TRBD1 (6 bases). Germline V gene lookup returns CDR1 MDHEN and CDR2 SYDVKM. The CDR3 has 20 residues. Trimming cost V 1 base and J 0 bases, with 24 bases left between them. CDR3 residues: CASSLSAVGYRAYMNTEAFF. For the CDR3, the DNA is TGTGCCAGCAGTTTATCCGCCGTCGGGTACAGGGCCTACATGAACACTGAAGCTTTCTTT.